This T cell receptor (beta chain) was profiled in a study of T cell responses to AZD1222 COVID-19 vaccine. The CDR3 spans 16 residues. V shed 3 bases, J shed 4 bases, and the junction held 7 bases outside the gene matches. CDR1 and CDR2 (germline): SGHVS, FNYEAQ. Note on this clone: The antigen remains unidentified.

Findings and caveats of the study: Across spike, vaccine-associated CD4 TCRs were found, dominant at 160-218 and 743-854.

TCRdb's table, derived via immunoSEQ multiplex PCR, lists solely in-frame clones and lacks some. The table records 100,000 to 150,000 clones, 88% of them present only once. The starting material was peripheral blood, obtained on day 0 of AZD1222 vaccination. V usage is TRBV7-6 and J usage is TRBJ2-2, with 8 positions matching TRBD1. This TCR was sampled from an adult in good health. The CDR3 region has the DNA TGTGCCAGCAGCTTTCAGACAGGGGAGATCACCGGGGAGCTGTTTTTT. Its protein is CASSFQTGEITGELFF.